This TCR beta chain emerged from a study of T cell changes during pregnancy in multiple sclerosis. The CDR3 has 12 residues. Per the germline V gene, CDR1 is MNHNS and CDR2 is SASEGT. The germline V and J ends were trimmed by 7 bases and 6 bases, with 10 bases remaining between them. Sequenced by immunoSEQ multiplex PCR; TCRdb stores in-frame clones only, minus some. Here the sample spans approximately 46,000 clones, roughly nine tenths being singletons. Here the sequenced sample was CD8+ T cells from peripheral blood mononuclear cells, taken in the second trimester of pregnancy. The clonotype was recovered from a female donor with multiple sclerosis, enrolled in a pregnancy study. The chain recombines TRBV6-1 with TRBJ2-1; D ambiguous. CDR3 sequence: CASINLANEQFF. The DNA for the CDR3 is TGTGCCAGCATTAATTTAGCCAATGAGCAGTTCTTC.